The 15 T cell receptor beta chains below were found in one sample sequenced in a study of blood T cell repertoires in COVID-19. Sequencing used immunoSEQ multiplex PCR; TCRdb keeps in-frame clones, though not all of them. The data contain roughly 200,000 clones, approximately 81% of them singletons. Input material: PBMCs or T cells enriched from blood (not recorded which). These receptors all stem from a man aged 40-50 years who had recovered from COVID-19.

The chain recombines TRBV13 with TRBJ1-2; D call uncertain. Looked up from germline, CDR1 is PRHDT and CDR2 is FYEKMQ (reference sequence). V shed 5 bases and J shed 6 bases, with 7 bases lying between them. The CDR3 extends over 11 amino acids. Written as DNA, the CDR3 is TGTGCCAGCAGCCTCGCTAATGGCTACACCTTC. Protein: CASSLANGYTF.

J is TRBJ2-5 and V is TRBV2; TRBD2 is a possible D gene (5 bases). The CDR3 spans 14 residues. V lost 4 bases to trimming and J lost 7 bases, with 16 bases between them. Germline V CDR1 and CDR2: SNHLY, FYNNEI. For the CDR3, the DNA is TGTGCCAGCAGTGGGCCGAGGACTGATTGGACCCAGTACTTC. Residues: CASSGPRTDWTQYF.

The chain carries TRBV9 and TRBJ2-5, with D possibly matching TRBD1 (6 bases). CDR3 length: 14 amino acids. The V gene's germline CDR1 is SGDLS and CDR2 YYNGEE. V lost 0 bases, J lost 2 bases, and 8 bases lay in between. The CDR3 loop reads CASSVDQGQETQYF. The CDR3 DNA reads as TGTGCCAGCAGCGTAGACCAGGGGCAAGAGACCCAGTACTTC.

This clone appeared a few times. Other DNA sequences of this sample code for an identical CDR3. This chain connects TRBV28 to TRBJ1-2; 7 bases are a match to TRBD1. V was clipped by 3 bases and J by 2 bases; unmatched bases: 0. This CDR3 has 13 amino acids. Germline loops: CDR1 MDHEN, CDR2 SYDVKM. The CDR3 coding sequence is TGTGCCAGCAGTTTGACAGGGAACTATGGCTACACCTTC. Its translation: CASSLTGNYGYTF.

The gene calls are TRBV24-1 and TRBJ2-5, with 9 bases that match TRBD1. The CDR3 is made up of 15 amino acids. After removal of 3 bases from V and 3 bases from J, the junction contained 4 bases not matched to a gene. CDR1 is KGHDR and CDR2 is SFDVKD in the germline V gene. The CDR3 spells CATSDGQGWKETQYF. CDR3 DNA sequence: TGTGCCACCAGTGATGGACAGGGGTGGAAAGAGACCCAGTACTTC.

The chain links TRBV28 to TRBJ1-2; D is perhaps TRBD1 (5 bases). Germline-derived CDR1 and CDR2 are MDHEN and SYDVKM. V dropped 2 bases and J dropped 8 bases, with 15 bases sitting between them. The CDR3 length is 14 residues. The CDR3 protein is CASSLNRLATGYTF. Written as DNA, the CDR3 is TGTGCCAGCAGTTTAAACAGGCTGGCGACCGGCTACACCTTC.

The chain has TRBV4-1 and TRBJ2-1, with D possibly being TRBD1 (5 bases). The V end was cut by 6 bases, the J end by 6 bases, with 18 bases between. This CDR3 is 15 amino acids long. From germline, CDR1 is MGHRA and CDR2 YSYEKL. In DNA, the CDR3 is TGCGCCAGCAGGGTACAACAGGCTGCCGGCAATGAGCAGTTCTTC. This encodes CASRVQQAAGNEQFF.

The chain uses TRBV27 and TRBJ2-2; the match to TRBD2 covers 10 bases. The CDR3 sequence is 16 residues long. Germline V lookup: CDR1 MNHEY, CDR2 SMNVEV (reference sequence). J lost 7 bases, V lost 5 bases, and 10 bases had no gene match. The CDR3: CASSTSSGSWGGELFF. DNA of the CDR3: TGTGCCAGCAGTACCTCTAGCGGGAGTTGGGGCGGGGAGCTGTTTTTT.

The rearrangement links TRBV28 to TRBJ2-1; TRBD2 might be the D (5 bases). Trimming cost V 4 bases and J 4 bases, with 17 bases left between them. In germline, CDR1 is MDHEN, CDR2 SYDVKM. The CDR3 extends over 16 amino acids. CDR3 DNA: TGTGCCAGCAGTTCCTCAAGCGGAGCCAATTACAATGAGCAGTTCTTC. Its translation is CASSSSSGANYNEQFF.

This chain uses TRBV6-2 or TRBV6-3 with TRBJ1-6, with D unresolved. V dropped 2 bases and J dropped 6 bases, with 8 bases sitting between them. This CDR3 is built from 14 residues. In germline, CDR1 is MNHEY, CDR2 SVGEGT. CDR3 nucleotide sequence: TGTGCCAGCAGTTACGACCGGGTTAATTCACCCCTCCACTTT. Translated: CASSYDRVNSPLHF.

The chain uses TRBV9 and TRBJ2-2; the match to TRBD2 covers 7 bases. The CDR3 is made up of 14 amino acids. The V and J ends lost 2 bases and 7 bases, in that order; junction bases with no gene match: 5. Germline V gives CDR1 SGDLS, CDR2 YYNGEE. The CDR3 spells CASSVDVAGGELFF. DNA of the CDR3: TGTGCCAGCAGCGTGGACGTAGCGGGCGGGGAGCTGTTTTTT.

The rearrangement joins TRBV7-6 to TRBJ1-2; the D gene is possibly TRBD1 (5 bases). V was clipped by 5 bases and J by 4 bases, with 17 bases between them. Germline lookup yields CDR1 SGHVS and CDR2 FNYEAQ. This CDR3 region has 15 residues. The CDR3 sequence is CASSKSRGGGYGYTF. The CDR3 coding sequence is TGTGCCAGCAGCAAGTCCCGGGGGGGTGGCTATGGCTACACCTTC.

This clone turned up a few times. Written as DNA, the CDR3 is TGTGCCAGCAGCTTCCAAGGAGCGGGAACCTACAATGAGCAGTTCTTC. It is translated as CASSFQGAGTYNEQFF. The chain combines TRBV11-3 with TRBJ2-1, with TRBD2 matching over 7 bases. Germline V CDR1 and CDR2: SGHNT, YENEEA. The junction had 7 bases not matched to a gene; V was cut back by 3 bases and J by 2 bases. This CDR3 is 16 amino acids long.

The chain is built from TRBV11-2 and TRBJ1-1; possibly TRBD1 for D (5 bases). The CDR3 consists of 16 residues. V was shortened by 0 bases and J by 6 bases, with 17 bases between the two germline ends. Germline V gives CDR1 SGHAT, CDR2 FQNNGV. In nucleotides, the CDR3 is TGTGCCAGCAGCTTAGACGGAGGGGTTCTGGCCCCTGAAGCTTTCTTT. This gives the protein CASSLDGGVLAPEAFF. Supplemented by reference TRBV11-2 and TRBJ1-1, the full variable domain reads EAGVAQSPRYKIIEKRQSVAFWCNPISGHATLYWYQQILGQGPKLLIQFQNNGVVDDSQLPKDRFSAERLKGVDSTLKIQPAKLEDSAVYLCASSLDGGVLAPEAFFGQGTRLTVV.

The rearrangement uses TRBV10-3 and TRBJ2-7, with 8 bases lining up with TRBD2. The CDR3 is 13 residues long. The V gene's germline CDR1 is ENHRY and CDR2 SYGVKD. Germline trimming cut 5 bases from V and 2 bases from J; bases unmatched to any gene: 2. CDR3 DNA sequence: TGTGCCATCAGTTTGCGGGAGGCCTACGAGCAGTACTTC. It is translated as CAISLREAYEQYF.